Detailed here is one TCR beta chain. This clone was counted only a few times. Which antigen it targets is not known. One base away there is no much larger clone; base qualities are not given. Reading the germline V gene gives CDR1 ENHRY and CDR2 SYGVKD. From its cysteine to its phenylalanine, the CDR3 spans 14 amino acids. Only the CDR3 region is kept as DNA, spanning 42 bases read in frame from base 1. V loses 4 bases at its end and J loses 4 bases; junction bases beyond the gene matches: 3. Library creation used the immunoSEQ multiplex PCR assay. In its TCRdb copy, this immuneACCESS table keeps in-frame sequences only and misses some clones. Where compared with another copy, unresolved V genes explain less than half of these, and the others have no known cause. Counted in this sample were 50,000 to 65,000 clones; over 85% of them appeared once. The top ten clones comprise 4.8% of the sample. This sample was included in a study of technical replicates of blood from a few donors (dated by TCRdb to the late 2010s).

Input material: PBMCs. The clonotype originates from a human donor in good health. Some clones in this sample may be carry-over from other donors' samples. The chain is assembled from TRBV10-3 and TRBJ1-3, and 8 bases in between align with TRBD1. The CDR3 corresponds to CAISVAGGGNTIYF. The nucleotides read TGTGCCATCAGTGTTGCAGGGGGCGGAAACACCATATATTTT.